This entry lists 27 T cell receptor beta chains sequenced from one sample in a study of T-cell reconstitution after alpha-beta-depleted transplantation in children. A library of TCRbeta sequences, prepared with unique molecular identifiers, was generated. Using its own MiXCR run on the PCR reads, TCRdb lists one record per CDR3 protein. The sample has about 230,000 distinct CDR3 sequences; 9% to 10% are singletons. The input for sequencing was PBMCs from the stem cell graft donor, taken from the stem cell graft. Every receptor here comes from a human donor who donated a stem cell graft to a child with SCID.

The V call is TRBV20-1, the J call TRBJ1-1; 10 nucleotides align to TRBD1. Germline V CDR1 and CDR2: DFQATT, SNEGSKA (reference sequence). J was trimmed by 1 base and V by 6 bases; bases with no gene match: 8. This CDR3 comprises 15 residues. The CDR3 nucleotides are TGCAGTGCCCGAGACAGGGGGCAGGGGAACACTGAAGCTTTCTTT. Protein sequence: CSARDRGQGNTEAFF.

This clonotype was observed at least ten times. The V call is TRBV7-8, the J call TRBJ1-5; D might be TRBD1 (6 bases). This CDR3 region has 18 residues. The ends were cut back, 1 base at V and 4 bases at J, with 20 bases in the middle. CDR1 SGHVS and CDR2 FQNEAQ come from the germline V gene. DNA of the CDR3: TGTGCCAGCAGCTTAGGTCAGGGGTTCGAAATACCAAATCAGCCCCAGCATTTT. Protein sequence: CASSLGQGFEIPNQPQHF.

This clonotype was counted many times. This chain connects TRBV5-1 to TRBJ1-1, with TRBD1 matching 10 bases. The germline CDR1 and CDR2 sequences are SGHRS and YFSETQ. The CDR3 spans 14 residues. Germline trimming cut 4 bases from V and 5 bases from J; bases unmatched to any gene: 5. In DNA, the CDR3 is TGCGCCAGCAGCAGAGGGACAGGGGAAACTGAAGCTTTCTTT. Translated: CASSRGTGETEAFF.

This clonotype showed up many times. The gene calls are TRBV7-9 and TRBJ1-1; 9 nucleotides agree with TRBD1. V shed 5 bases, J shed 1 base, and the junction held 8 bases outside the gene matches. The CDR3 has 16 residues. CDR1 SEHNR and CDR2 FQNEAQ come from the germline V gene (reference sequence). The CDR3 reads CASSPYRDRANTEAFF. CDR3 in DNA: TGTGCCAGCAGCCCCTACCGGGACAGGGCGAACACTGAAGCTTTCTTT.

The chain has TRBV6-5 and TRBJ1-5; 9 nucleotides align to TRBD1. The CDR3 covers 15 residues. Germline V gene data show CDR1 as MNHEY and CDR2 as SVGAGI. The V segment lost 6 bases and the J segment 2 bases; nucleotides outside the gene matches: 5. CDR3: CASSRQGDGNQPQHF. The CDR3 nucleotides are TGTGCCAGCAGCCGACAGGGGGACGGCAATCAGCCCCAGCATTTT.

This clonotype showed up many times. J is TRBJ1-4 and V is TRBV6-5; 9 bases align to TRBD1. The CDR3 has 15 amino acids. Germline loops: CDR1 MNHEY, CDR2 SVGAGI. V lost 2 bases, J lost 10 bases, and 8 bases stayed unmatched. CDR3 amino acids: CASSYDTGGAGKLFF. DNA of the CDR3: TGTGCCAGCAGTTACGATACAGGGGGCGCAGGAAAACTGTTTTTT.

This clonotype occurred many times. The chain combines TRBV5-1 with TRBJ1-2, with TRBD1 as a possible D gene (6 bases). Germline loops: CDR1 SGHRS, CDR2 YFSETQ. The CDR3 spans 14 residues. Trimming left V 4 bases short and J 3 bases short, with 13 bases between. CDR3: CASSAGTPDYGYTF. The CDR3 nucleotides are TGCGCCAGCAGCGCCGGGACACCAGACTATGGCTACACCTTC.

This clonotype occurred many times. The J gene is TRBJ2-3, the V gene TRBV3-1; no firm D call. The CDR3 contains 12 residues. V was pared by 6 bases and J by 2 bases, with 6 bases between. CDR1 and CDR2 (germline): LGHDT, YNNKEL (reference sequence). The CDR3 protein is CASSEHTDTQYF. For the CDR3, the DNA is TGTGCCAGCAGTGAGCACACAGATACGCAGTATTTT.

This clonotype was observed many times. CDR3: CSAGGQGLEKLFF. In DNA form, the CDR3 reads TGCAGCGCCGGGGGACAGGGGTTGGAAAAACTGTTTTTT. The rearrangement uses TRBV29-1 and TRBJ1-4; 10 bases align to TRBD1. Germline values: CDR1 SQVTM, CDR2 ANQGSEA. J was trimmed by 8 bases and V by 7 bases; bases with no gene match: 7. The CDR3 runs 13 residues.

The rearrangement links TRBV6-2 or TRBV6-3 to TRBJ2-1, with TRBD2 as a possible D gene (5 bases). Germline V CDR1 and CDR2: MNHEY, SVGEGT. The CDR3 is made up of 15 amino acids. The germline V and J ends were trimmed by 7 bases and 2 bases, with 15 bases remaining between them. The CDR3 DNA follows: TGTGCCAGCAATACATTGGGGAGCCCCTACAATGAGCAGTTCTTC. The encoded protein is CASNTLGSPYNEQFF.

This clonotype has at least ten counts. The chain couples TRBV7-6 to TRBJ2-5; TRBD2 matches at 9 bases. V was pared by 5 bases and J by 2 bases, with 6 bases of the junction left unmatched. This CDR3 has 15 residues. Germline V gives CDR1 SGHVS, CDR2 FNYEAQ. The CDR3 bases are TGTGCCAGCAGCCCGGGGACTAGCAAGCAAGAGACCCAGTACTTC. The encoded protein is CASSPGTSKQETQYF.

This clonotype was observed a single time. V is TRBV5-6 and J is TRBJ1-2; D gene ambiguous. The CDR3 is 16 amino acids. The V gene lost 0 bases and the J gene lost 1 base, with 13 bases spanning the gap. Per germline, CDR1 SGHDT and CDR2 YYEEEE. CDR3 DNA sequence: TGTGCCAGCAGCTTGGAAGTTGGTTGGGATAACTATGGCTACACCTTC. Translation: CASSLEVGWDNYGYTF.

The chain joins TRBV15 to TRBJ2-2, with 10 bases lining up with TRBD1. V shed 5 bases, J shed 0 bases, and the junction held 6 bases outside the gene matches. The CDR3 is made up of 17 amino acids. Germline V gene data show CDR1 as LNHNV and CDR2 as YYDKDF (reference sequence). This CDR3 reads CATSGQGGGANTGELFF. The CDR3 DNA follows: TGTGCCACCAGCGGACAGGGGGGGGGTGCGAACACCGGGGAGCTGTTTTTT.

Many counts were recorded for this clonotype. The chain joins TRBV9 to TRBJ2-1; 13 nucleotides agree with TRBD2. V dropped 3 bases and J dropped 6; count of bases not matched to a gene: 12. There are 18 residues in the CDR3. The germline gives CDR1 SGDLS, CDR2 YYNGEE. The CDR3 sequence: CASSAGTSGVPTGNEQFF. The CDR3 region has the DNA TGTGCCAGCAGCGCCGGGACTAGCGGGGTACCCACGGGCAATGAGCAGTTCTTC.

This clonotype was seen only a few times. V is TRBV5-1 and J is TRBJ1-4; possible D gene TRBD1, 6 bases. CDR1 is SGHRS, CDR2 YFSETQ, per germline. The CDR3 length is 14 residues. The V end lost 4 bases, the J end lost 3 bases, and 10 bases lay between the germline ends. CDR3 region: CASSLTGSNEKLFF. The CDR3 DNA sequence: TGCGCCAGCAGCCTTACAGGGTCTAATGAAAAACTGTTTTTT.

In its sample, this clonotype was seen many times. The rearrangement links TRBV27 to TRBJ1-5; D perhaps matches TRBD1 (5 bases). Germline values: CDR1 MNHEY, CDR2 SMNVEV (reference sequence). The CDR3 has 14 amino acids. The germline V and J ends were trimmed by 3 bases and 1 base, with 7 bases remaining between them. The DNA of the CDR3 is TGTGCCAGCAGTTTGTGGGGGAGCAATCAGCCCCAGCATTTT. It encodes CASSLWGSNQPQHF.

This clonotype was observed at least ten times. This chain joins TRBV5-6 and TRBJ1-6; D is uncertain. The CDR3 consists of 17 residues. CDR1 and CDR2 from the germline V gene are SGHDT and YYEEEE. V was trimmed by 4 bases and J by 6 bases, leaving 20 bases between them. CDR3 DNA: TGTGCCAGCAGCGATGCGGTCCGGCGGTTTGGTAATTCACCCCTCCACTTT. Its translation is CASSDAVRRFGNSPLHF.

Ten or more counts support this clonotype. V usage is TRBV15 and J usage is TRBJ2-1; a possible D gene is TRBD2 (5 bases). Germline V gene data show CDR1 as LNHNV and CDR2 as YYDKDF (reference sequence). Trimming removed 2 bases at V and 6 bases at J, with 14 bases between. This CDR3 comprises 15 residues. In nucleotides, the CDR3 is TGTGCCACCAGCAGAAGGGAGAAACTCTTCAATGAGCAGTTCTTC. This encodes CATSRREKLFNEQFF.

This clonotype turned up a few times. The rearrangement joins TRBV18 to TRBJ1-5, with D possibly being TRBD1 (6 bases). Germline CDR1 KGHSH, CDR2 LQKENI. There are 15 residues in the CDR3. Trimming cost V 2 bases and J 5 bases, with 13 bases left between them. The chain's CDR3 is CASSPTGTFDQPQHF. The CDR3 nucleotides are TGTGCCAGCTCACCAACCGGGACATTCGATCAGCCCCAGCATTTT. The whole variable domain, filled in from reference TRBV18 and TRBJ1-5, reads NAGVMQNPRHLVRRRGQEARLRCSPMKGHSHVYWYRQLPEEGLKFMVYLQKENIIDESGMPKERFSAEFPKEGPSILRIQQVVRGDSAAYFCASSPTGTFDQPQHFGDGTRLSIL.

This clonotype was observed at least ten times. This chain joins TRBV5-1 and TRBJ1-1; 7 nucleotides agree with TRBD1. The CDR3 runs 15 residues. The junction had 10 bases not matched to a gene; V was cut back by 4 bases and J by 4 bases. Germline values: CDR1 SGHRS, CDR2 YFSETQ. The DNA for the CDR3 is TGCGCCAGCAGCGCCTGGACAGGAAGAAGCACTGAAGCTTTCTTT. This translates into CASSAWTGRSTEAFF.

This clonotype was recorded many times. The chain couples TRBV12-3 or TRBV12-4 to TRBJ1-2; 8 nucleotides align to TRBD1. CDR3 size: 13 residues. Trimming took 3 bases from V and 8 from J; bases not matched to a gene: 5. Here the CDR3 DNA reads TGTGCCAGCAGTTTTCAGGGGGCCTTAGGCTACACCTTC. This translates into CASSFQGALGYTF.

This clonotype was observed at least ten times. The J gene is TRBJ2-6, the V gene TRBV6-1; D unresolved. Germline loops: CDR1 MNHNS, CDR2 SASEGT. The CDR3 is made up of 16 amino acids. V was clipped by 5 bases and J by 1 base, with 12 bases between them. The CDR3 DNA is TGTGCCAGCAGTCCGACCACAGAGTCTGGGGCCAACGTCCTGACTTTC. It codes for CASSPTTESGANVLTF.

Concerning this clonotype itself: This could be a read error, since a much larger clone is one nucleotide away. The chain links TRBV6-5 to TRBJ2-1, with D possibly TRBD1 on 5 matching bases. This CDR3 comprises 12 residues. CDR1 and CDR2 (germline): MNHEY, SVGAGI. CDR3 loop: CANSNEQAEQFF. DNA for the CDR3: TGTGCCAACAGTAACGAACAGGCGGAGCAGTTCTTC.

V gene TRBV5-6 combines with J gene TRBJ2-2, with D maybe TRBD1 (6 bases). This CDR3 comprises 18 residues. V lost 1 base to trimming and J lost 4 bases, with 20 bases between them. Germline V gene sequence: CDR1 SGHDT, CDR2 YYEEEE. The CDR3 loop is CASSLKSGTLAPTGELFF. DNA of the CDR3: TGTGCCAGCAGCTTGAAGTCGGGGACACTTGCCCCCACCGGGGAGCTGTTTTTT.

At least ten counts were recorded for this clonotype. The V gene is TRBV12-3 or TRBV12-4, the J gene TRBJ2-4; tentative D call: TRBD2 (5 bases). CDR3 length: 17 amino acids. The ends were cut back, 7 bases at V and 0 bases at J, with 19 bases in the middle. The CDR3 loop reads CASTIGVAGGAKNIQYF. The CDR3, as DNA: TGTGCCAGCACCATTGGTGTGGCAGGAGGAGCCAAAAACATTCAGTACTTC.

In this sample, this clonotype turned up many times. J is TRBJ2-7 and V is TRBV20-1; D could derive from TRBD1 or TRBD2 (5 bases each). CDR3 length: 14 residues. V was pared by 4 bases and J by 0 bases, with 13 bases between. CDR1 is DFQATT, CDR2 SNEGSKA, per germline (reference sequence). Here the CDR3 DNA reads TGCAGTGCTACCGGGGACCCGACCTCCTACGAGCAGTACTTC. As protein: CSATGDPTSYEQYF.

In this sample, this clonotype turned up many times. The chain links TRBV20-1 to TRBJ2-3, with TRBD2 matching over 7 bases. With V trimmed by 5 bases and J by 1 base, 6 bases remained unmatched. Germline assignment: CDR1 DFQATT and CDR2 SNEGSKA (reference sequence). The CDR3 loop spans 14 amino acids. CDR3 DNA sequence: TGCAGTGCTCGACCCGCGGGGGGCACAGATACGCAGTATTTT. Its translation is CSARPAGGTDTQYF.